These T cell receptor beta chains were read from a single sample in a study of identifying expanded T cells in peripheral blood. Profiled with immunoSEQ multiplex PCR; TCRdb holds only in-frame clones, not every one. The sample carries approximately 130,000 clones, roughly 82% recorded once. What was sequenced was blood. These receptors were obtained from a person aged 18 to 75 in good health. Each CDR3 is given with its conserved first and last residue. The D gene is left open where the match is weak. The size entry is marked missing in some rows and otherwise reads once, few, many or a size class.

CDR3 DNA	CDR3 protein	clone size	V gene	J gene	D gene
TGTGCCAGCAGCGGCAAGTCAGGGACACCTGACTTTGGAAACACCATATATTTT	CASSGKSGTPDFGNTIYF	NA	TRBV5-4	TRBJ1-3	NA
TGTGCCAGCGCACAGGGCGCTAACTATGGCTACACCTTC	CASAQGANYGYTF	NA	TRBV28	TRBJ1-2	NA
TGTGCCAGCAGCCTAGGGGTCTTGCTCACTGAAGCTTTCTTT	CASSLGVLLTEAFF	NA	TRBV7-9	TRBJ1-1	NA
TGCAGCGTTGAGGCGGGGGGGCTCGTCGGTGAGCAGTTCTTC	CSVEAGGLVGEQFF	NA	TRBV29-1	TRBJ2-1	TRBD2
TGTGCCAGCAGTGTTCCCCCTAAGACGGCTGAAGCTTTCTTT	CASSVPPKTAEAFF	many	TRBV28	TRBJ1-1	NA
TGTGCCAGCGCCTCGGCAGGGTTGAACACTGAAGCTTTCTTT	CASASAGLNTEAFF	NA	TRBV7-6	TRBJ1-1	NA
TGTGCCAGCAGTTCAGGGAGTCGTAGGAACACTGAAGCTTTCTTT	CASSSGSRRNTEAFF	once	TRBV11-2	TRBJ1-1	NA
TGCGCCAGCAGCTTGTTAGGAGCAACGGAGGGGGGCGCTTTCTTT	CASSLLGATEGGAFF	NA	TRBV5-1	TRBJ1-1	NA
TGTGCCACCAGCAGAGATTTCTATGGCTACACCTTC	CATSRDFYGYTF	NA	TRBV15	TRBJ1-2	NA
TGCAGCGGGAAGAGGGGACTAGCGGGGGGACTAAGCACAGATACGCAGTATTTT	CSGKRGLAGGLSTDTQYF	NA	TRBV29-1	TRBJ2-3	TRBD2
TGTGCCAGTAGGCCGGGACAGGTCACTTCGGGCTACACCTTC	CASRPGQVTSGYTF	NA	TRBV19	TRBJ1-2	TRBD1
TGTGCCAGCAGCCCCGGGGGGATTTACGAGCAGTACTTC	CASSPGGIYEQYF	once	TRBV4-2	TRBJ2-7	TRBD2
TGTGCCAGTAGTATCCGGGACCTGGCCTATGGCTACACCTTC	CASSIRDLAYGYTF	NA	TRBV19	TRBJ1-2	NA
TGTGCCAGCAGCCCCGACAGGCCGTCCAGGGGGAGTATCGGCGAGCAGTACTTC	CASSPDRPSRGSIGEQYF	NA	TRBV11-3	TRBJ2-7	TRBD1
TGTGCCTGGGGGGCGGGGAACACTGAAGCTTTCTTT	CAWGAGNTEAFF	few	TRBV30	TRBJ1-1	NA
TGTGCCAGCTCACGATCTGCAGGGGCCGTTATTCAAGAGACCCAGTACTTC	CASSRSAGAVIQETQYF	NA	TRBV18	TRBJ2-5	NA
TGTGCCAGCTCACCCAGTAGAGGCAAAGAGACCCAGTACTTC	CASSPSRGKETQYF	NA	TRBV18	TRBJ2-5	NA
TGTGCCAGCTCAAACGGGGGCGGCTACGAGCAGTACTTC	CASSNGGGYEQYF	NA	TRBV6-5	TRBJ2-7	NA
TGTGCCAGCAGCCTTGGACTAGCGGGGACCACAGATACGCAGTATTTT	CASSLGLAGTTDTQYF	NA	TRBV5-5	TRBJ2-3	TRBD2
TGTGCCAGCGCGGGACAGGTGGGAACTTACTCCTACGAGCAGTACTTC	CASAGQVGTYSYEQYF	NA	TRBV27	TRBJ2-7	TRBD1
TGTGCCACCAGCGCACGTTTCTCGACACTCGGGCAGTACTTC	CATSARFSTLGQYF	NA	TRBV6-5	TRBJ2-7	NA
TGTGCCAGCAGGGCCGGGACAGGGGGTTTTTATGGCTACACCTTC	CASRAGTGGFYGYTF	once	TRBV6-1	TRBJ1-2	TRBD1
TGTGCCAGCAGCGTGGGACAGCTAAATGAGCAGTTCTTC	CASSVGQLNEQFF	NA	TRBV7-9	TRBJ2-1	TRBD1
TGCGCCAGCGGGGGACAGAACCTACTCGGAAACACCATATATTTT	CASGGQNLLGNTIYF	NA	TRBV10-2	TRBJ1-3	TRBD1
TGTGCCAGCAGCTTGCCCGGCGGCGGTCCCTATGGCTACACCTTC	CASSLPGGGPYGYTF	NA	TRBV5-5	TRBJ1-2	NA
TGTGCCAGCAGTTCGCAAACCGGCCGCGGAAACACCATATATTTT	CASSSQTGRGNTIYF	once	TRBV27	TRBJ1-3	NA
TGTGCCAGCAGCTTATTGGGAGGGTATCAGGGCTACACCTTC	CASSLLGGYQGYTF	NA	TRBV7-2	TRBJ1-2	NA
TGTGCCAGCAGCTTGGGTCGGGGGGATTATGGCTACACCTTC	CASSLGRGDYGYTF	few	TRBV7-8	TRBJ1-2	NA
TGTGCCAGCTCCCGCGACATATACGAGCAGTACTTC	CASSRDIYEQYF	NA	TRBV18	TRBJ2-7	NA
TGTGCCAGCAGGGACAGTATGGGGGGCTACACCTTC	CASRDSMGGYTF	few	TRBV6-1	TRBJ1-2	NA
TGCAGTCCTGTGGGGGGAACTGAAGCTTTCTTT	CSPVGGTEAFF	NA	TRBV20-1	TRBJ1-1	NA
TGTGCCAGCAGTCGGACAGGGGCCCGGGAAAAACTGTTTTTT	CASSRTGAREKLFF	NA	TRBV2	TRBJ1-4	TRBD1
TGCGCCAGCAGCCAAGATGGGATCTACGGACTGTTCTTC	CASSQDGIYGLFF	NA	TRBV4-3	TRBJ2-1	NA
TGCAGTGCTCCAAGGGACGTGACCCAGTACTTC	CSAPRDVTQYF	NA	TRBV20-1	TRBJ2-5	NA
TGTGCCAGCAGCTTAGGAAGTGGACTAGCGGGCCACACAGATACGCAGTATTTT	CASSLGSGLAGHTDTQYF	NA	TRBV7-9	TRBJ2-3	TRBD2
TGTGCCAGCAGTAACCCGGGACAGGGGGACTACGAGCAGTACTTC	CASSNPGQGDYEQYF	NA	TRBV6-6	TRBJ2-7	TRBD1
TGTGCCAGCAGCTTGGAAAAGGCAGGGGGTCACTATGGCTACACCTTC	CASSLEKAGGHYGYTF	once	TRBV5-6	TRBJ1-2	TRBD1
TGTGCCAGTAGTAGCCCACCGGTTGGGTGGGGTAGCAATCAGCCCCAGCATTTT	CASSSPPVGWGSNQPQHF	once	TRBV19	TRBJ1-5	NA
TGTGCCAGCAGCTATCGACTAGCGGGGGAGGGGGAGACCCAGTACTTC	CASSYRLAGEGETQYF	NA	TRBV13	TRBJ2-5	TRBD2
TGTGCCAGCAGCCGGGACCAGAGGACAGCTTTCTTT	CASSRDQRTAFF	NA	TRBV5-6	TRBJ1-1	NA
TGTGCCAGCAGCACGCCCACACGGGGACAGGCGGTTAGCTCCTACGAGCAGTACTTC	CASSTPTRGQAVSSYEQYF	NA	TRBV7-9	TRBJ2-7	TRBD1
TGTGCCAGCAGCTTAAGTCCGCAACCCGACAATGAGCAGTTCTTC	CASSLSPQPDNEQFF	NA	TRBV27	TRBJ2-1	NA
TGTGCCAGCTCACCGTGGGGGACTGGAAACACCATATATTTT	CASSPWGTGNTIYF	NA	TRBV18	TRBJ1-3	NA
TGCAGCGTCCATTCGGTTTATTGGGAGAACACTGAAGCTTTCTTT	CSVHSVYWENTEAFF	NA	TRBV29-1	TRBJ1-1	NA
TGTGCCAGCAGCTCTAATCAGGGGGGGAACAATCAGCCCCAGCATTTT	CASSSNQGGNNQPQHF	NA	TRBV7-2	TRBJ1-5	TRBD1
TGCGCCAGCAGCTTTGAAGCCGCCGGGACAGGGTATTCACCCCTCCACTTT	CASSFEAAGTGYSPLHF	NA	TRBV5-1	TRBJ1-6	TRBD1
TGCGCCAGCAGCCAAGACCCCGGTCGGCTAGCGGGGGGCAATGAGCAGTTCTTC	CASSQDPGRLAGGNEQFF	NA	TRBV4-1	TRBJ2-1	TRBD2
TGTGCCAGCAGCGAAGCGGCCTTGTCACCCCTCCACTTT	CASSEAALSPLHF	few	TRBV7-9	TRBJ1-6	NA
TGCAGCGTTGTCTGGGGGAACACTGAAGCTTTCTTT	CSVVWGNTEAFF	NA	TRBV29-1	TRBJ1-1	NA
TGTGCCAGCAGCTTAGAGGAGACCCAGTACTTC	CASSLEETQYF	NA	TRBV11-3	TRBJ2-5	NA